This T cell receptor beta chain is from a study of blood T cell repertoires in COVID-19. Study-level background: Some COVID-19 samples were acute and others convalescent; all came from the United States, Italy and Spain.

The CDR3 runs 14 residues. With 7 bases removed from V and 6 bases from J, the gap between germline ends came to 17 bases. CDR1 and CDR2 from the germline V gene are SEHNR and FQNEAQ (reference sequence). TCRdb's table, derived via immunoSEQ multiplex PCR, lists solely in-frame clones and lacks some. The table shows over 200,000 clones, with 85% to 90% occurring only once. Living in 25 or so US areas, the participants were between roughly 18 and 90 years of age. This sequence was found in a man under 40 who had recovered from COVID-19. This rearrangement joins TRBV7-9 to TRBJ2-3; D gene unclear. The sequencing input was PBMCs or T cells enriched from blood (not recorded which). The CDR3 loop is CASTHLLRLDTQYF. CDR3 bases: TGTGCCAGCACCCACCTACTCCGACTCGATACGCAGTATTTT.